This T cell receptor beta chain emerged from a study of T-cell memory formation after mild COVID-19. Study at large: TCR clustering was largely donor specific.

The sample holds a few counts of this clonotype. What it binds is not known. CDR3 length: 15 amino acids. The V end lost 4 bases, the J end lost 0 bases, and 10 bases lay between the germline ends. CDR1 is LGHDT, CDR2 YNNKEL, per germline (reference sequence). Findings of the study overall: Later expanders leaned CD4+, whereas clones that contracted between day 15 and 85 were balanced CD4/CD8. Those CD4+ clones that contracted were mainly in CM and EM (CD8+ ones in EMRA).

TCRdb itself ran the 5' RACE reads through MiXCR, one entry per CDR3 protein. The table shows some 160,000 distinct CDR3 sequences, with about a third occurring only once. V gene TRBV3-1 combines with J gene TRBJ1-3; possibly TRBD1 for D (6 bases). The receptor was isolated from an adult woman who had mild COVID-19 (a few samples of this study predate the infection). Cell type and time point are not known. The sample was PBMCs or a T cell subset sorted from them (not recorded which). CDR3 bases: TGTGCCAGCAGCCGACAGGTTACCTCTGGAAACACCATATATTTT. Protein sequence: CASSRQVTSGNTIYF.